A selection of T cell receptor beta chains follows, all from one sample in a study of human T cells and chemical hapten exposure. One entry per CDR3 protein, called by TCRdb with MiXCR from the RACE reads. Among under 450,000 distinct CDR3 sequences, 4% to 5.5% were seen once, and the ten largest hold 2% to 2.5%. The sample was whole blood, taken in connection with sensitization to the hapten diphenylcyclopropenone (DPC). Receptors originate from a woman between 50 and 59 years old with alopecia areata. Some clones in this sample may be carry-over from other donors' samples. Each CDR3 is given with its conserved first and last residue. D genes are given only for firm matches. Where a row states a size, it is once, few, many or the class of an expanded clone; other rows omit it.

cdr3_nt cdr3_aa clone_size j_call v_call d_call
TGCAGCGTTCCTAAAAACCTAGTGTCGGAGGAGCAGTTCTTC CSVPKNLVSEEQFF many TRBJ2-1 TRBV29-1 .
TGTGCCAGCAGCTTACCGGGAGGGCCCCATGAGCAGTTCTTC CASSLPGGPHEQFF . TRBJ2-1 TRBV7-9 TRBD2
TGCAGCACACAGGGTTATAACGGGGAGCTGTTTTTT CSTQGYNGELFF few TRBJ2-2 TRBV29-1 .
TGCGCCAGCAGTCGAAGCACAGGGGTGTCGCAGCCCCAGCATTTT CASSRSTGVSQPQHF few TRBJ1-5 TRBV4-3 TRBD1
TGTGCCAGCAGCGTACAACCCGCAGGGGTCGGGACTGAAGCTTTCTTT CASSVQPAGVGTEAFF many TRBJ1-1 TRBV9 .
TGCAGTGCTCGGGGGCCCTGGAGGGAATACGAGCAGTACTTC CSARGPWREYEQYF many TRBJ2-7 TRBV20-1 .
TGTGCCAGCAGCTTGGTACTGGACAGTAGCAATCAGCCCCAGCATTTT CASSLVLDSSNQPQHF . TRBJ1-5 TRBV5-5 .
TGTGCCAGCAGAGCTACCGGGGCCACCGATGAGCAGTTCTTC CASRATGATDEQFF many TRBJ2-1 TRBV7-2 .
TGTGCCAGCAGCTTCGACAGTAGGGTGGACGGCACCGGGGAGCTGTTTTTT CASSFDSRVDGTGELFF . TRBJ2-2 TRBV13 .
TGTGCCAGCGAGGACAGGTCCTACGAGCAGTACTTC CASEDRSYEQYF many TRBJ2-7 TRBV6-6 TRBD1
TGTGCCAGCAGCTTGTCGAGGGCGTCTCCGGAATACTTC CASSLSRASPEYF . TRBJ2-7 TRBV7-6 .
TGTGCCAGCAGTTTAACGAGGAACTCCTACAATGAGCAGTTCTTC CASSLTRNSYNEQFF . TRBJ2-1 TRBV12-3/TRBV12-4 .
TGTGCCAGCAGCCAGGGAGCAGTCGGAGGGGGCGAGAAGACCCAGTACTTC CASSQGAVGGGEKTQYF . TRBJ2-5 TRBV3-1 .
TGTGCCAGCAGCTTGGGGAGGACAGGGGAAGGCGGCTACACCTTC CASSLGRTGEGGYTF . TRBJ1-2 TRBV5-4 TRBD1
TGCAGTGCGCTCGATAGGGACCAAACCCACGATGAGCAGTTCTTC CSALDRDQTHDEQFF . TRBJ2-1 TRBV20-1 .
TGCAGTGCATCGGACTCTCTGGGACCTGAAGCTTTCTTT CSASDSLGPEAFF few TRBJ1-1 TRBV20-1 .
TGTGCCAGCAGTTTGGGACAGGAGGCTAATTCACCCCTCCACTTT CASSLGQEANSPLHF many TRBJ1-6 TRBV6-5 TRBD1
TGTGCCAGCAGCCAGGGGACGGGCCACTATGGCTACACCTTC CASSQGTGHYGYTF few TRBJ1-2 TRBV3-1 .
TGTGCCAGCAGCTTGGACAGGGGGCTCGATAGCTATGGCTACACCTTC CASSLDRGLDSYGYTF . TRBJ1-2 TRBV7-9 TRBD1
TGTGCCAGCAGCCCTCCCAATACACAGATCTACACCTTC CASSPPNTQIYTF . TRBJ1-2 TRBV5-6 .
TGTGCCAGCAGCTCCCCCTGGGGGGGGCGGGGGGGCACAGATACGCAGTATTTT CASSSPWGGRGGTDTQYF . TRBJ2-3 TRBV7-6 TRBD2
TGCAGCGTTGGCAGGGATTACGAGCAGTACTTC CSVGRDYEQYF many TRBJ2-7 TRBV29-1 .
TGTGCCAGCAGCCATGGGGGCTCCTACGAGCAGTACTTC CASSHGGSYEQYF many TRBJ2-7 TRBV4-2 .
TGTGCCAGCAGCTTAACTGGGCGCTCGGGCTACACCTTC CASSLTGRSGYTF few TRBJ1-2 TRBV7-2 .
TGCGCCAGCAGCCAAGATAGGGTGGTGCAGCCCCAGCATTTT CASSQDRVVQPQHF few TRBJ1-5 TRBV4-3 .
TGTGCCATCAGTGATAATTTAGATACGCAGTATTTT CAISDNLDTQYF . TRBJ2-3 TRBV10-3 .
TGTGCCAGCACCTCCTCCACTAGCGCCGGGGAGCTGTTTTTT CASTSSTSAGELFF . TRBJ2-2 TRBV6-2/TRBV6-3 TRBD2
TGCGCCAGCAGCTCATCCGGGACAGGGGGCGATAACTATGGCTACACCTTC CASSSSGTGGDNYGYTF . TRBJ1-2 TRBV5-1 TRBD1
TGTGCCAGCAGTTTATCCCAGAAAATGAACACTGAAGCTTTCTTT CASSLSQKMNTEAFF . TRBJ1-1 TRBV27 .
TGTGCCTGGAGGAAGACAGGGGATCAGCCCCAGCATTTT CAWRKTGDQPQHF . TRBJ1-5 TRBV30 TRBD1
TGTGCCAGCGGGCTAGTTCCCGATACGCAGTATTTT CASGLVPDTQYF many TRBJ2-3 TRBV3-1 .
TGCGCCAGCAGCTGGAGCGGGGGAAGCACAGATACGCAGTATTTT CASSWSGGSTDTQYF many TRBJ2-3 TRBV5-1 TRBD2
TGCGCCAGCAGCCCCGGGACAGGGGGCCCCAGATGGACTGAAGCTTTCTTT CASSPGTGGPRWTEAFF . TRBJ1-1 TRBV5-1 TRBD1
TGTGCCAGCAGACCGGACAACGTGGACTATGGCTACACCTTC CASRPDNVDYGYTF many TRBJ1-2 TRBV6-2/TRBV6-3 .
TGTGCCAGTAGGCCCGGGACTAGCGATAACGAGCAGTACTTC CASRPGTSDNEQYF . TRBJ2-7 TRBV19 TRBD2
TGCGCCAGCAGCCCCAGCCCCCTGGGAGATACGCAGTATTTT CASSPSPLGDTQYF few TRBJ2-3 TRBV4-3 .
TGTGCCAGCAGTTTGGGACAGCCGCCCCCCATTCAGTACTTC CASSLGQPPPIQYF few TRBJ2-4 TRBV12-3/TRBV12-4 TRBD1
TGCAGTCCTCCGGACAGGGTTAGGTCCGAGCAGTACTTC CSPPDRVRSEQYF many TRBJ2-7 TRBV20-1 TRBD1
TGTGCCAGCAGCTTAGCGGGACCGGGCATTGAAGCTTTCTTT CASSLAGPGIEAFF many TRBJ1-1 TRBV7-6 .
TGCAGCGTTCCCGGGAGTTACGAGCAGTACTTC CSVPGSYEQYF many TRBJ2-7 TRBV29-1 .
TGTGCCAGCAGCCCGACCGGCCTTCTTGAAGCTTTCTTT CASSPTGLLEAFF many TRBJ1-1 TRBV7-2 .
TGCAGTGCTAGAGATCAGCCGGTTGGGGAGCTGTTTTTT CSARDQPVGELFF many TRBJ2-2 TRBV20-1 .
TGTGCCAGCAGCTTAACAGGGGAAGATACGCAGTATTTT CASSLTGEDTQYF many TRBJ2-3 TRBV7-9 TRBD1
TGTGCCAGCAGCTTTGGCCCTTTAGAGGAGCAGTTCTTC CASSFGPLEEQFF many TRBJ2-1 TRBV7-2 .
TGTACAACCCAGTTTACTTTTTCTGATACGCAGTATTTT CTTQFTFSDTQYF . TRBJ2-3 TRBV27 .